Presented here are 29 T cell receptor beta chains from one specimen sequenced in a study of vaccination and CD4 T cells after COVID-19. Regarding treatment: approximately nine-day PBMC culture with coronavirus spike peptide pools or control peptides (ViraFEST assay). The assay that was used to sequence DNA from cultured CD4+ T cells was the Oncomine TCR Beta short-read assay. Each CDR3 protein gets one entry after TCRdb re-called the PCR reads with MiXCR. The sample comprises some 20,000 distinct CDR3 sequences, 30% to 40% of which are singletons, and approximately 15% rests with the top ten. Their cognate antigens are unknown. Material: cultured CD4+ T cells from blood. These receptors all come from a human donor with COVID-19.

The V gene is TRBV6-1, the J gene TRBJ2-7; D not certain. Trimming pared 6 bases from V and 9 bases from J, leaving 15 bases between. The CDR3 runs to 12 residues. Germline V gene lookup returns CDR1 MNHNS and CDR2 SASEGT. DNA for the CDR3: TGTGCCAGCAGACGAGAAAGGCTGTGGCAGTACTTC. As protein: CASRRERLWQYF.

The rearrangement links TRBV19 to TRBJ1-2, with 9 positions matching TRBD1. CDR3 length: 16 amino acids. With 5 bases clipped from V and 0 bases from J, the junction kept 7 bases outside the gene matches. Germline V lookup: CDR1 LNHDA, CDR2 SQIVND (reference sequence). CDR3 DNA: TGTGCCAGTAGTCTACTAGGACAGGGGCCTAACTATGGCTACACCTTC. This translates into CASSLLGQGPNYGYTF.

The rearrangement uses TRBV12-3 or TRBV12-4 and TRBJ2-1; 7 nucleotides line up with TRBD2. Trimming at V came to 10 bases and at J to 4 bases, leaving 16 bases not matched to a gene. This CDR3 has 16 residues. CDR3 DNA: TGTGCCAACCAACCCGTCTGCGGGGGTAAATACAATGAGCAGTTCTTC. Translated, it gives CANQPVCGGKYNEQFF.

This clonotype was detected only a few times. The V gene is TRBV6-5, the J gene TRBJ1-4; D ambiguous. Germline loops: CDR1 MNHEY, CDR2 SVGAGI. The V end was cut by 0 bases, the J end by 8 bases, with 10 bases between. The CDR3 is made up of 14 amino acids. The CDR3 protein is CASSYSGGEEKLFF. The DNA of the CDR3 is TGTGCCAGCAGTTACTCTGGAGGCGAGGAAAAACTGTTTTTT.

V gene TRBV12-3 or TRBV12-4 combines with J gene TRBJ2-2; the D is unclear. The CDR3 has 12 amino acids. Trimming pared 3 bases from V and 2 bases from J, leaving 1 base between. The CDR3 loop reads CASSFNTGELFF. The CDR3 bases are TGTGCCAGCAGTTTTAACACCGGGGAGCTGTTTTTT.

Within the sample, this clonotype is medium-sized. The chain combines TRBV15 with TRBJ1-2; 7 nucleotides line up with TRBD1. Trimming at V came to 1 base and at J to 8 bases, leaving 10 bases not matched to a gene. Germline CDR1 LNHNV, CDR2 YYDKDF (reference sequence). The CDR3 spans 15 residues. For the CDR3, the DNA is TGTGCCACCAGCAGAGGTCGGACAGGTCTTGGCGGCTACACCTTC. Residues: CATSRGRTGLGGYTF.

Only a few counts were recorded for this clonotype. The V gene is TRBV10-3, the J gene TRBJ2-2; tentatively, D is TRBD1 or TRBD2 (6 bases each). The CDR3 is 15 amino acids. Per the germline V gene, CDR1 is ENHRY and CDR2 is SYGVKD. Trimming cost V 6 bases and J 0 bases, with 11 bases left between them. The CDR3 DNA sequence: TGTGCCATCAGCTGGGGGGCGACGAACACCGGGGAGCTGTTTTTT. It yields the protein CAISWGATNTGELFF.

The V gene is TRBV27, the J gene TRBJ1-5, with D perhaps matching TRBD1 (5 bases). V was trimmed by 2 bases and J by 0 bases, leaving 11 bases between them. The CDR3 has 16 residues. Germline assignment: CDR1 MNHEY and CDR2 SMNVEV (reference sequence). The CDR3 loop reads CASSLRGDHSNQPQHF. The CDR3 coding sequence is TGTGCCAGCAGTTTACGGGGGGACCATAGCAATCAGCCCCAGCATTTT.

The chain couples TRBV9 to TRBJ1-1, with D tentatively TRBD1 (6 bases). The CDR3 is 15 amino acids. Germline V gene data show CDR1 as SGDLS and CDR2 as YYNGEE. V gave up 4 bases and J gave up 4 bases, with 17 bases separating them. CDR3 in amino acids: CASSPRGSQPTEAFF. In nucleotides, the CDR3 is TGTGCCAGCAGCCCCAGGGGCAGTCAGCCCACTGAAGCTTTCTTT. The full variable domain, in which reference TRBV9 and TRBJ1-1 provide the parts outside the CDR3, is DSGVTQTPKHLITATGQRVTLRCSPRSGDLSVYWYQQSLDQGLQFLIQYYNGEERAKGNILERFSAQQFPDLHSELNLSSLELGDSALYFCASSPRGSQPTEAFFGQGTRLTVV.

V usage is TRBV6-2 or TRBV6-3 and J usage is TRBJ2-7, with D perhaps TRBD2 (6 bases). V lost 0 bases, J lost 4 bases, and 16 bases lay in between. CDR3 length: 16 amino acids. Germline assignment: CDR1 MNHEY and CDR2 SVGEGT. CDR3 region: CASSYSRLWAGYEQYF. The CDR3 nucleotides are TGTGCCAGCAGTTACTCGCGACTCTGGGCGGGGTACGAGCAGTACTTC.

This chain uses TRBV18 with TRBJ1-5; the match to TRBD1 covers 8 bases. J was trimmed by 1 base and V by 3 bases; bases with no gene match: 8. The germline V gene has CDR1 KGHSH and CDR2 LQKENI. CDR3 size: 17 residues. Here the CDR3 DNA reads TGTGCCAGCTCACCCGCTGTTGGACAGGGAAGCAATCAGCCCCAGCATTTT. Encoded protein: CASSPAVGQGSNQPQHF.

The chain recombines TRBV11-2 with TRBJ2-7, with 8 bases aligning to TRBD1. With 6 bases clipped from V and 4 bases from J, the junction kept 11 bases outside the gene matches. The CDR3 consists of 15 residues. Germline V gene lookup returns CDR1 SGHAT and CDR2 FQNNGV. The DNA of the CDR3 is TGTGCCAGCAGATCCCCAGGACAGGGAAGGTACGAGCAGTACTTC. Its protein product is CASRSPGQGRYEQYF.

By sample fraction, this clonotype is medium-sized. V and J are TRBV7-3 and TRBJ1-1; no clear D. V was clipped by 4 bases and J by 0 bases, with 6 bases between them. CDR1 is SGHTA, CDR2 FQGTGA, per germline. The CDR3 has 13 amino acids. In DNA form, the CDR3 reads TGTGCCAGCAGCTCTACAGTGAACACTGAAGCTTTCTTT. It specifies CASSSTVNTEAFF.

This clonotype was observed a few times. The V call is TRBV11-3, the J call TRBJ1-2; D may be TRBD1 (5 bases). This CDR3 region has 14 residues. V dropped 5 bases and J dropped 8 bases, with 18 bases sitting between them. Germline values: CDR1 SGHNT, CDR2 YENEEA. CDR3 amino acids: CASSRGTNRVGYTF. DNA of the CDR3: TGTGCCAGCAGCCGGGGGACCAATCGGGTGGGCTACACCTTC.

The V gene is TRBV20-1, the J gene TRBJ1-2; TRBD1 might be the D (5 bases). V dropped 6 bases and J dropped 7 bases, with 24 bases sitting between them. The germline V gene encodes CDR1 DFQATT and CDR2 SNEGSKA (reference sequence). The CDR3 length is 15 residues. The CDR3 region is CSAPGVRVGDGGYTF. Here the CDR3 DNA reads TGCAGTGCCCCCGGCGTAAGAGTGGGGGATGGTGGCTACACCTTC.

The genes are TRBV10-2 and TRBJ2-1; D is perhaps TRBD2 (6 bases). The CDR3 loop spans 16 amino acids. From germline, CDR1 is WSHSY and CDR2 SAAADI. The ends were cut back, 2 bases at V and 5 bases at J, with 16 bases in the middle. CDR3 region: CASSEAGLVRNNEQFF. The DNA for the CDR3 is TGCGCCAGCAGTGAGGCGGGACTGGTCCGAAACAATGAGCAGTTCTTC.

This clonotype was detected only a few times. The V gene is TRBV7-9, the J gene TRBJ1-6, with D perhaps matching TRBD1 (6 bases). Per germline, CDR1 SEHNR and CDR2 FQNEAQ (reference sequence). The CDR3 has 14 amino acids. V lost 3 bases and J lost 7, with 10 bases in between. The CDR3 here is CASSFGTLNSPLHF. CDR3 nucleotide sequence: TGTGCCAGCAGCTTCGGGACACTCAATTCACCCCTCCACTTT. The variable domain in full, with the rest retrieved from reference TRBV7-9 and TRBJ1-6, is DTGVSQNPRHKITKRGQNVTFRCDPISEHNRLYWYRQTLGQGPEFLTYFQNEAQLEKSRLLSDRFSAERPKGSFSTLEIQRTEQGDSAMYLCASSFGTLNSPLHFGNGTRLTVT.

This clonotype turned up a few times. This chain uses TRBV10-3 with TRBJ2-7; 7 nucleotides agree with TRBD2. Per the germline V gene, CDR1 is ENHRY and CDR2 is SYGVKD. The CDR3 loop spans 12 amino acids. Germline trimming cut 6 bases from V and 9 bases from J; bases unmatched to any gene: 8. The CDR3 reads CAIRTSGVRQYF. CDR3 in DNA: TGTGCCATCAGGACAAGCGGGGTCAGGCAGTACTTC.

The chain employs TRBV9 and TRBJ1-6; no clear D. This CDR3 has 15 amino acids. Trimming pared 0 bases from V and 6 bases from J, leaving 10 bases between. CDR1 is SGDLS and CDR2 is YYNGEE in the germline V gene. CDR3 nucleotides: TGTGCCAGCAGCGTAGGGACTCGGGGTAATTCACCCCTCCACTTT. It is translated as CASSVGTRGNSPLHF.

The chain carries TRBV7-2 and TRBJ2-2, with 7 bases lining up with TRBD1. This CDR3 has 13 residues. Germline assignment: CDR1 SGHTA and CDR2 FQGNSA. Losses at the gene ends were 6 bases for V and 4 bases for J; bases not matched to a gene: 2. CDR3: CASSNRGTGELFF. The CDR3 DNA is TGTGCCAGCAGTAACAGGGGCACCGGGGAGCTGTTTTTT. Full variable domain (outside the CDR3, taken from reference TRBV7-2 and TRBJ2-2): GAGVSQSPSNKVTEKGKDVELRCDPISGHTALYWYRQSLGQGLEFLIYFQGNSAPDKSGLPSDRFSAERTGGSVSTLTIQRTQQEDSAVYLCASSNRGTGELFFGEGSRLTVL.

This clonotype came up a few times. This sequence joins TRBV28 and TRBJ1-2; tentatively, D is TRBD1 (5 bases). CDR1 is MDHEN, CDR2 SYDVKM, per germline. This CDR3 spans 17 amino acids. Trimming pared 6 bases from V and 1 base from J, leaving 21 bases between. Here the CDR3 DNA reads TGTGCCAGCAGGTTTACGACAGCTCGCGGGGTTAACTATGGCTACACCTTC. It yields the protein CASRFTTARGVNYGYTF.

Of note for this clonotype: One junction end does not reproduce the germline sequence, and a read error may be involved. The chain is built from TRBV4-1 and TRBJ1-3, with 7 bases fitting TRBD1. The CDR3 runs 15 residues. From germline, CDR1 is MGHRA and CDR2 YSYEKL. The CDR3 spells CTSSQMGQGVNTIYF. The CDR3 DNA follows: TGCACCAGCAGCCAAATGGGGCAGGGGGTGAACACCATATATTTT.

V gene TRBV6-1 combines with J gene TRBJ2-6; 9 bases align to TRBD1. Looked up from germline, CDR1 is MNHNS and CDR2 is SASEGT. V was clipped by 7 bases and J by 0 bases; unmatched bases: 4. The CDR3 has 16 amino acids. Written as DNA, the CDR3 is TGTGCCAGCACGAGACAGGGGGTCTCTGGGGCCAACGTCCTGACTTTC. It codes for CASTRQGVSGANVLTF.

The rearrangement joins TRBV5-5 to TRBJ2-5, with 10 positions matching TRBD2. CDR1 SGHKS and CDR2 YYEKEE come from the germline V gene (reference sequence). V shed 0 bases, J shed 1 base, and the junction held 6 bases outside the gene matches. The CDR3 runs 17 residues. CDR3 sequence: CASSLERGGRRQETQYF. CDR3 nucleotide sequence: TGTGCCAGCAGCTTGGAGCGGGGGGGAAGACGCCAAGAGACCCAGTACTTC.

The chain links TRBV19 to TRBJ2-7; 8 nucleotides agree with TRBD1. There are 14 residues in the CDR3. The J segment lost 1 base and the V segment lost 6 bases, leaving 5 bases of the junction unmatched. Germline CDR1 is LNHDA and CDR2 is SQIVND (reference sequence). The CDR3 DNA follows: TGTGCCAGTAGAGCCCGGGACAGGTCCTACGAGCAGTACTTC. Its protein is CASRARDRSYEQYF.

The CDR3 region has the DNA TGCAGTGCTAGAGATCCCGGGGGGGTCAACGAGCAGTACTTC. Translating gives CSARDPGGVNEQYF. V usage is TRBV20-1 and J usage is TRBJ2-7; 8 positions agree with TRBD2. The CDR3 contains 14 residues. Germline-derived CDR1 and CDR2 are DFQATT and SNEGSKA (reference sequence). The J segment lost 5 bases and the V segment lost 0 bases, leaving 6 bases of the junction unmatched.

The table lists this clonotype with a few counts. This rearrangement joins TRBV18 to TRBJ1-2; D not certain. The CDR3 is 15 amino acids. Deletions cut 6 bases from V and 7 bases from J, with 21 bases between. Germline V CDR1 and CDR2: KGHSH, LQKENI. The CDR3 region has the DNA TGTGCCAGCTCCCCTACGGAAGGGTTGCTTGGTGGCTACACCTTC. It is translated as CASSPTEGLLGGYTF.

The chain is built from TRBV7-3 and TRBJ2-3; 12 bases are shared with TRBD2. The germline V gene encodes CDR1 SGHTA and CDR2 FQGTGA. V shed 5 bases and J 0 bases; nucleotides not matched to a gene: 9. CDR3 size: 18 residues. DNA for the CDR3: TGTGCCAGCAGCCTCGGACTAGCGGGGTTCACTAGCACAGATACGCAGTATTTT. This codes for CASSLGLAGFTSTDTQYF.

This clonotype is deemed medium-sized (0.01 to 0.1%). As DNA, the CDR3 is TGCAGTGCTAGATCCCCCTGGGCCCATAATGAGCAGTTCTTC. This sequence encodes CSARSPWAHNEQFF. This chain connects TRBV20-1 to TRBJ2-1; no reliable D call. Germline-derived CDR1 and CDR2 are DFQATT and SNEGSKA (reference sequence). The CDR3 is 14 residues long. Trimming removed 2 bases at V and 7 bases at J, with 15 bases between.